These T cell receptor beta chains were read from a single sample in a study of naive and memory T cell subsets. One entry per CDR3 protein results from TCRdb running MiXCR on the UMI-ligation and nested PCR reads. The table records roughly 21,000 distinct CDR3 sequences, 8% to 13% of them present only once. The sequenced sample consisted of central memory CD8+ T cells from blood. Receptor source: a human donor in good health. Both conserved end residues are part of each CDR3. A D gene is named only where the DNA matches it firmly. Clone size is given for some rows only: seen once, a few or many times, or a class if the clone is expanded.

d_call | clone_size | j_call | v_call | cdr3_nt | cdr3_aa
NA | few | TRBJ2-5 | TRBV4-2 | TGTGCCAGCAGCCCAAAAATGCGGGACGACCAGACAAAGACCCAGTACTTC | CASSPKMRDDQTKTQYF
NA | many | TRBJ2-7 | TRBV6-2/TRBV6-3 | TGTGCCAGCAGTTACGGTGGTCACGAGCAGTACTTC | CASSYGGHEQYF
NA | medium-sized | TRBJ1-2 | TRBV7-9 | TGTGCCAGCAGCCTAGGGCCCCGGGGAGGCTACACCTTC | CASSLGPRGGYTF
TRBD1 | many | TRBJ2-1 | TRBV10-3 | TGTGCCATCAAAGCCGGGACAGGGAGTAACAATGAGCAGTTCTTC | CAIKAGTGSNNEQFF
NA | many | TRBJ2-7 | TRBV6-5 | TGTGCCAGCAGACGCGGGGCCTACGAGCAGTACTTC | CASRRGAYEQYF
NA | few | TRBJ2-1 | TRBV20-1 | TGCAGTGCTAGGGAATTAGGGGCCCCGTTGGGGGGCGAGCAGTTCTTC | CSARELGAPLGGEQFF
NA | many | TRBJ2-7 | TRBV6-2/TRBV6-3 | TGTGCCAGCAGTTATCCGAGCGAGCAGTACTTC | CASSYPSEQYF
TRBD2 | NA | TRBJ2-3 | TRBV7-9 | TGTGCCAGCAGCCCCCCCCCGGGAGCGGGAGCCCATACGCAGTATTTT | CASSPPPGAGAHTQYF
NA | NA | TRBJ1-1 | TRBV27 | TGTGCCAGCAGTTTATCGACCCACGGGGACACTGAAGCTTTCTTT | CASSLSTHGDTEAFF
NA | medium-sized | TRBJ1-5 | TRBV19 | TGTGCCAGTAGTGCGACTAGCAATCAGCCCCAGCATTTT | CASSATSNQPQHF
NA | once | TRBJ1-4 | TRBV29-1 | TGCAGCGTTGAAGGGGGGTCTAATGAAAAACTGTTTTTT | CSVEGGSNEKLFF
TRBD2 | NA | TRBJ2-3 | TRBV29-1 | TGCAGCGGCGAGGATCCTAGCGGGACTAGCACAGATACGCAGTATTTT | CSGEDPSGTSTDTQYF
NA | NA | TRBJ2-1 | TRBV10-2 | TGCGCCAGCAGTGAGGATGGTGGAGGGAAGAATGAGCAGTTCTTC | CASSEDGGGKNEQFF
TRBD1 | many | TRBJ2-7 | TRBV7-9 | TGTGCCAGCAGCGCCTCCGGGACAGCAGCCTACGAGCAGTACTTC | CASSASGTAAYEQYF
NA | NA | TRBJ1-2 | TRBV20-1 | TGCAGTGCTAGAGATGGTCAGGGTCGGGATGGCTACACCTTC | CSARDGQGRDGYTF